The entry below gives a single TCR beta chain sequence along with its context. TCRdb passed the 5' RACE reads through MiXCR, listing each CDR3 protein once. The data show about 13,000 distinct CDR3 sequences, under 25% seen once. Trimming took 7 bases from V and 8 from J; bases not matched to a gene: 12. The CDR3 is 14 amino acids. Purified naive CD4+ T cells were depleted of CD25+ Tregs. This rearrangement joins TRBV12-3 or TRBV12-4 to TRBJ2-3; TRBD2 agrees at 7 bases. The sample consisted of naive CD4+ T cells sorted from blood. Subset indicated: naive CD4+ T cells, CD4+CD45RA+CD25-. The TCR sequence derives from a female donor with breast cancer. CDR3 amino acids: CASTPGGRAGTQYF. CDR3 bases: TGTGCCAGCACCCCGGGAGGCCGCGCAGGTACGCAGTATTTT.